This T cell receptor beta chain comes out of a study of control samples from healthy donors and cancer patients. The CDR3 sequence is 14 residues long. Germline loops: CDR1 KGHSH, CDR2 LQKENI. V lost 4 bases and J lost 3, with 10 bases in between. Sequenced by immunoSEQ multiplex PCR; TCRdb stores in-frame clones only, minus some. The listing records under 200,000 clones. The chain recombines TRBV18 with TRBJ1-5; TRBD1 is a possible D gene (5 bases). This receptor was obtained from a woman aged 25 to 39 in good health. Sequencing was performed on blood. The CDR3 region has the DNA TGTGCCAGCTCACTCAGGGAACTCAATCAGCCCCAGCATTTT. It translates to CASSLRELNQPQHF.